This T cell receptor (beta chain) was identified in a study of blood T cell repertoires in COVID-19. The overall study: The United States, Italy and Spain were the sources of the acute and convalescent COVID-19 samples. PBMCs, B-cell-depleted T cells, or T cells provided the cDNA or gDNA that made up the material.

How the authors handled the data: Reference gene primer amplification gave estimated nucleated cell counts. Sequencing used immunoSEQ multiplex PCR; TCRdb keeps in-frame clones, though not all of them. D and trimming were read from the DNA, whereas the V and J calls and clone size are those reported in that table. The sample carries around 250,000 clones, 86% recorded once. The germline V and J ends were trimmed by 3 bases and 1 base, with 9 bases remaining between them. CDR1 is LNHDA, CDR2 SQIVND, per germline (reference sequence). This CDR3 has 14 amino acids. The chain combines TRBV19 with TRBJ1-1, with D perhaps TRBD1 (5 bases). This receptor was identified in a man aged 18 to 30 who had recovered from COVID-19. The sample consisted of PBMCs or T cells enriched from blood (not recorded which). CDR3 loop: CASSIGATNTEAFF. CDR3 sequence (DNA): TGTGCCAGTAGTATTGGGGCGACGAACACTGAAGCTTTCTTT.